The 25 T cell receptor beta chains presented below share a single source sample, sequenced in a study of identical twins. MiXCR, applied by TCRdb to the 5' RACE reads, yields one record per CDR3 protein. Altogether 650,000 to 750,000 distinct CDR3 sequences are present, 21% being singletons, with the ten largest covering approximately 4.5%. Another study also made use of these data, one on T cells expressing NK-cell markers.

Sequenced: PBMCs. The receptors stem from a woman younger than 35 in good health.

The chain links TRBV7-3 to TRBJ2-5; 8 bases fit TRBD1. Germline V gene data show CDR1 as SGHTA and CDR2 as FQGTGA. The CDR3 has 15 amino acids. The V and J ends lost 5 bases and 5 bases, in that order; junction bases with no gene match: 10. CDR3 in DNA: TGTGCCAGCAGCCGAAAACCGGGACAGGATGAGACCCAGTACTTC. It yields the protein CASSRKPGQDETQYF.

The chain employs TRBV6-5 and TRBJ2-3, with D possibly TRBD1 on 5 matching bases. This CDR3 has 16 residues. Per germline, CDR1 MNHEY and CDR2 SVGAGI. V was trimmed by 2 bases and J by 2 bases, leaving 14 bases between them. This CDR3 reads CASSYLSGRATDTQYF. As DNA, the CDR3 is TGTGCCAGCAGTTACCTCTCGGGCAGGGCCACAGATACGCAGTATTTT.

The chain carries TRBV7-2 and TRBJ2-3; 11 positions agree with TRBD2. CDR1 is SGHTA, CDR2 FQGNSA, per germline. V lost 1 base and J lost 1; bases outside the gene matches: 7. The CDR3 runs to 18 residues. The CDR3 loop is CASSLVPTSGIGTDTQYF. The CDR3 region has the DNA TGTGCCAGCAGCTTAGTGCCGACTAGCGGGATCGGCACAGATACGCAGTATTTT.

CDR3 sequence: CSVVGGGGASGSTGELFF. CDR3 coding DNA: TGCAGCGTTGTGGGTGGAGGGGGGGCTAGCGGGAGCACCGGGGAGCTGTTTTTT. This chain connects TRBV29-1 to TRBJ2-2; 10 nucleotides line up with TRBD2. Trimming at V came to 4 bases and at J to 4 bases, leaving 15 bases not matched to a gene. This CDR3 comprises 18 residues. The germline V gene has CDR1 SQVTM and CDR2 ANQGSEA.

In its sample, this clonotype was seen a few times. The rearrangement joins TRBV6-5 to TRBJ1-2, with 8 bases fitting TRBD1. V gave up 6 bases and J gave up 2 bases; unmatched junction bases: 8. The CDR3 runs 15 residues. CDR1 and CDR2 (germline): MNHEY, SVGAGI. The DNA for the CDR3 is TGTGCCAGCAGACTCGGACAGGGACCCAACTATGGCTACACCTTC. This gives the protein CASRLGQGPNYGYTF.

This clonotype was counted only a few times. This chain joins TRBV6-5 and TRBJ2-7; D possibly corresponds to TRBD1 (6 bases). Germline-derived CDR1 and CDR2 are MNHEY and SVGAGI. V was pared by 2 bases and J by 2 bases, with 13 bases between. The length of the CDR3 is 15 residues. The CDR3 spells CASSYQAGDPYEQYF. The CDR3 nucleotides are TGTGCCAGCAGTTACCAGGCAGGGGACCCCTACGAGCAGTACTTC.

The rearrangement joins TRBV19 to TRBJ1-1; D not certain. This CDR3 has 16 residues. Germline V gene sequence: CDR1 LNHDA, CDR2 SQIVND (reference sequence). Trimming removed 5 bases at V and 1 base at J, with 17 bases between. For the CDR3, the DNA is TGTGCCAGTAGTGGTGTCGGGCTTGTGACGAACACTGAAGCTTTCTTT. Amino acids: CASSGVGLVTNTEAFF.

A few counts support this clonotype. The chain employs TRBV10-2 and TRBJ2-3; D ambiguous. V lost 4 bases, J lost 6 bases, and 11 bases lay in between. The length of the CDR3 is 13 residues. Germline V lookup: CDR1 WSHSY, CDR2 SAAADI. For the CDR3, the DNA is TGCGCCAGCAGTGTCGGTCTTGGCGATACGCAGTATTTT. It specifies CASSVGLGDTQYF.

V and J are TRBV6-5 and TRBJ2-4, with 8 bases fitting TRBD2. The germline V gene has CDR1 MNHEY and CDR2 SVGAGI. CDR3 size: 17 residues. V lost 2 bases and J lost 2; bases outside the gene matches: 8. CDR3 sequence (DNA): TGTGCCAGCAGTTACCGCTCGGGGGGGATATCCAAAAACATTCAGTACTTC. Amino acid sequence: CASSYRSGGISKNIQYF.

The chain employs TRBV7-9 and TRBJ2-1; either TRBD1 or TRBD2 may fit D (5 bases each). Trimming took 11 bases from V and 4 from J, leaving 15 bases between them. The CDR3 totals 13 residues. Germline V lookup: CDR1 SEHNR, CDR2 FQNEAQ (reference sequence). Written as DNA, the CDR3 is TGTGCCGGGACCCTAGACGGATACAATGAGCAGTTCTTC. It specifies CAGTLDGYNEQFF.

A few counts support this clonotype. The genes are TRBV5-1 and TRBJ2-6, with a tentative D call TRBD1 (5 bases). The CDR3 length is 16 residues. The germline gives CDR1 SGHRS, CDR2 YFSETQ. The V and J ends lost 5 bases and 3 bases respectively, with 15 bases between them. The CDR3 reads CASRDPRGRGANVLTF. In DNA, the CDR3 is TGCGCCAGCAGGGATCCAAGGGGTCGTGGGGCCAACGTCCTGACTTTC.

The table lists this clonotype with a few counts. The rearrangement joins TRBV20-1 to TRBJ1-2, with TRBD1 identical over 9 bases. Germline V gene data show CDR1 as DFQATT and CDR2 as SNEGSKA (reference sequence). Trimming removed 1 base from V and 4 bases from J; junction bases left unmatched: 7. This CDR3 is built from 15 residues. The CDR3 DNA reads TGCAGTGCTAGAGTCCTACAGGGGGCCCTCTATGGCTACACCTTC. This sequence encodes CSARVLQGALYGYTF.

This clonotype showed up just a few times. The rearrangement uses TRBV14 and TRBJ2-7, with TRBD2 matching over 11 bases. The trim removed 2 bases at V and 0 bases at J, leaving 3 bases unmatched. This CDR3 is built from 16 residues. CDR1 SGHDN and CDR2 FVKESK come from the germline V gene. CDR3 sequence (DNA): TGTGCCAGCAGCCAATTAACTAGCGGGAGCTCCTACGAGCAGTACTTC. Amino acid sequence: CASSQLTSGSSYEQYF.

This clonotype was seen a handful of times. V and J are TRBV6-2 or TRBV6-3 and TRBJ1-1; perhaps TRBD1 as D (5 bases). Trimming removed 2 bases at V and 2 bases at J, with 12 bases between. There are 15 residues in the CDR3. The V gene's germline CDR1 is MNHEY and CDR2 SVGEGT. The CDR3, as DNA: TGTGCCAGCAGTTACGTCGGCAGGGTTAACACTGAAGCTTTCTTT. It specifies CASSYVGRVNTEAFF.

A few counts support this clonotype. J is TRBJ2-4 and V is TRBV6-1; possibly TRBD1 or TRBD2 for D (7 bases each). The V gene's germline CDR1 is MNHNS and CDR2 SASEGT. The CDR3 consists of 15 residues. Deletions cut 5 bases from V and 8 bases from J, with 19 bases between. The CDR3 spells CASSIRQGGFYIQYF. DNA of the CDR3: TGTGCCAGCAGTATCCGACAGGGAGGGTTTTACATTCAGTACTTC.

This chain joins TRBV6-5 and TRBJ1-2, with D tentatively TRBD1 (5 bases). V was cut by 0 bases and J by 6 bases, with 11 bases left in between. The CDR3 runs 14 residues. Germline V gene sequence: CDR1 MNHEY, CDR2 SVGAGI. In DNA form, the CDR3 reads TGTGCCAGCAGTTACTCGGGGGTAGGGAATGGCTACACCTTC. The encoded protein is CASSYSGVGNGYTF.

The chain combines TRBV30 with TRBJ2-1, with 10 bases identical to TRBD2. The V gene end was trimmed by 1 base and the J gene end by 2 bases; junction bases not matched to a gene: 2. The CDR3 is 15 residues long. Germline V gene data show CDR1 as GTSNPN and CDR2 as SVGIG (reference sequence). The CDR3 DNA reads as TGTGCCTGGAGTGCCGGGACTAGCGCCTACAATGAGCAGTTCTTC. It specifies CAWSAGTSAYNEQFF.

The chain couples TRBV27 to TRBJ2-7; TRBD2 agrees at 8 bases. This CDR3 is 14 amino acids long. Per germline, CDR1 MNHEY and CDR2 SMNVEV (reference sequence). J was trimmed by 5 bases and V by 6 bases; bases with no gene match: 9. The CDR3 sequence is CASRESGRKNEQYF. DNA of the CDR3: TGTGCCAGCAGGGAAAGCGGGAGAAAGAACGAGCAGTACTTC.

Here the CDR3 reads CSATSPGGGINEQFF. In nucleotides, the CDR3 is TGCAGTGCTACCTCACCCGGGGGCGGGATCAATGAGCAGTTCTTC. The chain couples TRBV20-1 to TRBJ2-1; D could derive from TRBD1 or TRBD2 (6 bases each). V gave up 4 bases and J gave up 6 bases, with 19 bases separating them. The germline V gene encodes CDR1 DFQATT and CDR2 SNEGSKA (reference sequence). The length of the CDR3 is 15 residues.

The chain links TRBV20-1 to TRBJ2-2; 8 nucleotides agree with TRBD2. Trimming at V came to 2 bases and at J to 2 bases, leaving 10 bases not matched to a gene. Germline lookup yields CDR1 DFQATT and CDR2 SNEGSKA (reference sequence). CDR3 length: 17 residues. This CDR3 is CSARSRSGLANTGELFF. The CDR3 coding sequence is TGCAGTGCTAGATCTCGTAGTGGACTAGCAAACACCGGGGAGCTGTTTTTT.

Ten or more counts support this clonotype. The gene calls are TRBV5-1 and TRBJ2-1, with D possibly TRBD2 on 6 matching bases. Between the trimmed V and J ends, which lost 4 bases and 2 bases, there was a span of 13 bases. Per germline, CDR1 SGHRS and CDR2 YFSETQ. The CDR3 has 15 amino acids. The CDR3 region is CASSPRVAAYNEQFF. DNA for the CDR3: TGCGCCAGCAGCCCCAGGGTAGCGGCCTACAATGAGCAGTTCTTC.

The chain uses TRBV10-3 and TRBJ2-7; no firm D call. The CDR3 runs 12 residues. V was clipped by 2 bases and J by 6 bases, with 8 bases between them. CDR1 is ENHRY and CDR2 is SYGVKD in the germline V gene. CDR3 bases: TGTGCCATCAGTGAGACGACGGGCGAGCAGTACTTC. Protein product: CAISETTGEQYF.

This clonotype was found many times. The chain is built from TRBV20-1 and TRBJ2-5; 12 nucleotides match TRBD2. V trimming: 0 bases; J trimming: 5 bases; junction bases outside the gene matches: 7. This CDR3 has 16 amino acids. The germline V gene encodes CDR1 DFQATT and CDR2 SNEGSKA (reference sequence). CDR3 residues: CSARDPSGGVDETQYF. In DNA form, the CDR3 reads TGCAGTGCTAGAGATCCTAGCGGGGGGGTCGATGAGACCCAGTACTTC.

DNA of the CDR3: TGCAGTGCCTGGGACGGAACAATGAACACTGAAGCTTTCTTT. Its protein product is CSAWDGTMNTEAFF. The V call is TRBV20-1, the J call TRBJ1-1; perhaps TRBD1 as D (5 bases). The CDR3 is 14 amino acids. Per the germline V gene, CDR1 is DFQATT and CDR2 is SNEGSKA (reference sequence). Deletions cut 6 bases from V and 0 bases from J, with 14 bases between.

In this sample, this clonotype turned up a few times. This chain joins TRBV6-5 and TRBJ2-7; TRBD1 aligns across 8 bases. Trimming removed 5 bases from V and 5 bases from J; junction bases left unmatched: 2. The CDR3 length is 12 residues. Per the germline V gene, CDR1 is MNHEY and CDR2 is SVGAGI. The CDR3 bases are TGTGCCAGCAGTCAGGGGGCCCACGAGCAGTACTTC. This gives the protein CASSQGAHEQYF.